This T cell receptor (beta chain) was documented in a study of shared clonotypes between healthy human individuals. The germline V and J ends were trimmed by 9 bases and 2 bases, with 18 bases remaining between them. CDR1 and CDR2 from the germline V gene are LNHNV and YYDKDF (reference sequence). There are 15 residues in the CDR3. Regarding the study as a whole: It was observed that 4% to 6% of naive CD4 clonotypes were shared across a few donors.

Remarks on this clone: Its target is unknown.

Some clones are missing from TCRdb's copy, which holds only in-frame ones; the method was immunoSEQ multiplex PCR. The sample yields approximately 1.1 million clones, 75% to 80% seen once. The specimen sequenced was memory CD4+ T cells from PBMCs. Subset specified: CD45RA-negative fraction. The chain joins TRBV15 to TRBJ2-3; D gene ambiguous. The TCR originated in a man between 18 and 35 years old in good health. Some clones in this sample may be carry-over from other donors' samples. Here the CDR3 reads CATQVARTSTDTQYF. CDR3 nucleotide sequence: TGTGCCACGCAGGTTGCTAGAACTTCCACAGATACGCAGTATTTT.